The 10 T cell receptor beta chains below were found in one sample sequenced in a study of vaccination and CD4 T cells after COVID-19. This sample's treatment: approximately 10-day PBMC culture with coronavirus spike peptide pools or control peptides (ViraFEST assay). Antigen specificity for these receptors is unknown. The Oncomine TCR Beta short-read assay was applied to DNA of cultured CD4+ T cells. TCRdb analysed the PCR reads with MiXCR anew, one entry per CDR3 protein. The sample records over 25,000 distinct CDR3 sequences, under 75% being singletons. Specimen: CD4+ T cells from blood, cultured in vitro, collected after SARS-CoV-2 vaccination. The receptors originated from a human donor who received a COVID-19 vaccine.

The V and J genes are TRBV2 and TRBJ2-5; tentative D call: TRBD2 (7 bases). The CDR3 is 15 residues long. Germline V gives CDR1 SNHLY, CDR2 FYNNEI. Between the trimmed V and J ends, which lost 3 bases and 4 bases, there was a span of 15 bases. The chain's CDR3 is CASSDGEGGRETQYF. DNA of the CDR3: TGTGCCAGCAGTGATGGCGAGGGGGGGCGAGAGACCCAGTACTTC.

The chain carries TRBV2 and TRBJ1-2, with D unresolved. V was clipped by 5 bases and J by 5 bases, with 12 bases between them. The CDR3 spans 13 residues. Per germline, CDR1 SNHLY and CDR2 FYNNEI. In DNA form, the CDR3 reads TGTGCCAGCAGTTGGGGTAGGGAGTATGGCTACACCTTC. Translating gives CASSWGREYGYTF.

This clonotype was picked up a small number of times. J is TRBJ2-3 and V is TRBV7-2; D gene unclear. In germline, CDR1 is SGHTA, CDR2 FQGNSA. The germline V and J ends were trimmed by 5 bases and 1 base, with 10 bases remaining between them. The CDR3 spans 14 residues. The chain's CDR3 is CASSPGPGTDTQYF. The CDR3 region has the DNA TGTGCCAGCAGCCCCGGTCCGGGCACAGATACGCAGTATTTT.

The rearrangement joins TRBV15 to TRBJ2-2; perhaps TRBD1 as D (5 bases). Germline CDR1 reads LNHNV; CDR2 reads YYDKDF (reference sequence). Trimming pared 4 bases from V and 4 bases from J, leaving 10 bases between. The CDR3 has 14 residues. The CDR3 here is CATSNDRITGELFF. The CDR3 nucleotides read TGTGCCACCAGCAACGACAGAATCACCGGGGAGCTGTTTTTT.

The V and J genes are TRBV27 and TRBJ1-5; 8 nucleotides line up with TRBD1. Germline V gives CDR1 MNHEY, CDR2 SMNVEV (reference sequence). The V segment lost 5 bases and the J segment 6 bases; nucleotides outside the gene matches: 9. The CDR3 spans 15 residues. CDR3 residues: CASSPLGQGGQPQHF. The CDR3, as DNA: TGTGCCAGCAGTCCCCTCGGACAGGGCGGTCAGCCCCAGCATTTT.

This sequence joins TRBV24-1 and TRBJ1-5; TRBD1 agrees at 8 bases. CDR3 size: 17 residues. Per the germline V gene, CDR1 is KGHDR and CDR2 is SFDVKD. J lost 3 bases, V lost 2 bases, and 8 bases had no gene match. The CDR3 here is CATSDWTGQATNQPQHF. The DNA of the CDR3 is TGTGCCACCAGTGATTGGACGGGACAGGCGACCAATCAGCCCCAGCATTTT.

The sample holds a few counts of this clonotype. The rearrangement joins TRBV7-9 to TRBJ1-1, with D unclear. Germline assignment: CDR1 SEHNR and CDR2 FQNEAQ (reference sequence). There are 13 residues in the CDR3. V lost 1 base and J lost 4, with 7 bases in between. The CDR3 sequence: CASSLETPTEAFF. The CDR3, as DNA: TGTGCCAGCAGCTTAGAAACCCCCACTGAAGCTTTCTTT.

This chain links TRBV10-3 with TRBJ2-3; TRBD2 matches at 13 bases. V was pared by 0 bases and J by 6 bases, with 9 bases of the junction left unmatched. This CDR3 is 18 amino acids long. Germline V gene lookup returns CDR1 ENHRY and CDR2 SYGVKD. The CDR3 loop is CAISESKLAGGPQDTQYF. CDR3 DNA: TGTGCCATCAGTGAGTCGAAACTAGCGGGGGGGCCACAGGATACGCAGTATTTT.

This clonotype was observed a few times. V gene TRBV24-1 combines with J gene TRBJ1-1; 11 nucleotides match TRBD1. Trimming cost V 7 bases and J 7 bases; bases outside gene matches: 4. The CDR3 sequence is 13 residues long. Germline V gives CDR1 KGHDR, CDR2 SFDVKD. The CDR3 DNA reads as TGTGCCACCAGGGGACAGGGGGTCCATGAAGCTTTCTTT. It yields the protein CATRGQGVHEAFF.

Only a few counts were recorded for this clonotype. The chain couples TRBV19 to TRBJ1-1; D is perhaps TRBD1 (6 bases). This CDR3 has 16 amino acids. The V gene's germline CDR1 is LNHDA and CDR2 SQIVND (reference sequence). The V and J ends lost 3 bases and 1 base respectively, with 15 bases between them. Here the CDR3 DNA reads TGTGCCAGTAGTATTCGGAAGGGGGAGGGGAACACTGAAGCTTTCTTT. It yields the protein CASSIRKGEGNTEAFF.